The 10 T cell receptor beta chains below all came from one sample that was sequenced in a study of blood T cell repertoires in COVID-19 (dated by TCRdb to the early 2020s). To prepare the library, the immunoSEQ multiplex PCR assay was applied. The table was pulled from immuneACCESS by TCRdb, which kept in-frame rearrangements only. Such tables lose some clones; where checked, under half of the loss comes from unresolved V genes, and the rest has no known cause. In all, the sample holds around 360,000 clones, and around 87% of those were seen once. The ten largest make up roughly 10% of the sample. The material sequenced was peripheral blood. The receptors derive from a young woman with COVID-19, enrolled during active disease.

This clone was seen a single time. The V gene is TRBV6-5, the J gene TRBJ2-7; perhaps TRBD1 as D (6 bases). Trimming shortened V by 6 bases and J by 2 bases, and 11 bases separated the two germline ends. Per the germline V gene, CDR1 is MNHEY and CDR2 is SVGAGI. This CDR3 comprises 13 residues. For the CDR3, the DNA is TGTGCCAGCAGCGAGACAGGAGCCTACGAGCAGTACTTC. It is translated as CASSETGAYEQYF.

The CDR3 sequence is CARGPGANVLTF. Here the CDR3 DNA reads TGTGCCCGAGGTCCTGGGGCCAACGTCCTGACTTTC. The genes are TRBV30 and TRBJ2-6; D remains ambiguous. Trimming cost V 8 bases and J 2 bases, with 7 bases left between them. The CDR3 is 12 residues long. Germline loops: CDR1 GTSNPN, CDR2 SVGIG (reference sequence).

The chain is built from TRBV7-9 and TRBJ2-1; D might be TRBD2 (6 bases). Germline assignment: CDR1 SEHNR and CDR2 FQNEAQ (reference sequence). The CDR3 loop spans 15 amino acids. V was cut by 7 bases and J by 0 bases, with 13 bases left in between. The CDR3 sequence: CASTLPGDSYNEQFF. Here the CDR3 DNA reads TGTGCCAGCACCCTTCCGGGGGACTCCTACAATGAGCAGTTCTTC.

The V gene is TRBV5-1, the J gene TRBJ2-2, with D perhaps matching TRBD1 (5 bases). Between the trimmed V and J ends, which lost 0 bases and 4 bases, there was a span of 13 bases. The germline V gene has CDR1 SGHRS and CDR2 YFSETQ. CDR3 length equals 16 residues. For the CDR3, the DNA is TGCGCCAGCAGCTTGGGGCAGGGCGTCGCCACCGGGGAGCTGTTTTTT. It specifies CASSLGQGVATGELFF.

This chain joins TRBV21-1 and TRBJ2-7; the table names TRBD1, a call not compared with the DNA. TRBV21-1 is annotated as a pseudogene. The CDR3 runs 13 residues. The CDR3 region has the DNA TGTGCCAGCAGCACGGACAGCGGCTACGAGCAGTACTTC. This gives the protein CASSTDSGYEQYF.

This clone was seen just once. The chain has TRBV7-2 and TRBJ1-6; 7 bases map to TRBD1. Germline CDR1 reads SGHTA; CDR2 reads FQGNSA. V lost 5 bases, J lost 14 bases, and 21 bases stayed unmatched. The CDR3 covers 17 residues. CDR3 in amino acids: CASSPGGGQPAPGALHF. CDR3 DNA sequence: TGTGCCAGCAGCCCCGGAGGGGGACAGCCCGCCCCTGGAGCCCTCCACTTT. The full variable domain, with the rest looked up from reference TRBV7-2 and TRBJ1-6, is GAGVSQSPSNKVTEKGKDVELRCDPISGHTALYWYRQSLGQGLEFLIYFQGNSAPDKSGLPSDRFSAERTGGSVSTLTIQRTQQEDSAVYLCASSPGGGQPAPGALHFGNGTRLTVT.

The rearrangement uses TRBV27 and TRBJ2-3; 9 nucleotides align to TRBD2. Germline CDR1 reads MNHEY; CDR2 reads SMNVEV (reference sequence). Trimming removed 9 bases from V and 2 bases from J; junction bases left unmatched: 9. CDR3 length equals 15 residues. This CDR3 is CASSGGRAPTDTQYF. As DNA, the CDR3 is TGTGCCAGTTCTGGCGGGAGGGCTCCCACAGATACGCAGTATTTT.

The sample holds many counts of this clone. This chain joins TRBV4-1 and TRBJ1-1; D gene uncertain. Germline V gene sequence: CDR1 MGHRA, CDR2 YSYEKL. V was trimmed by 4 bases and J by 11 bases, leaving 17 bases between them. There are 13 residues in the CDR3. This CDR3 is CASSPSSSQRAFF. CDR3 in DNA: TGCGCCAGCAGCCCCTCCTCGTCCCAACGGGCTTTCTTT.

This sequence joins TRBV7-2 and TRBJ2-7; a weak D match, TRBD2 (6 bases). Germline V gives CDR1 SGHTA, CDR2 FQGNSA. V lost 4 bases and J 6 bases, leaving 7 bases between the germline ends. This CDR3 spans 11 amino acids. The CDR3 nucleotides read TGTGCCAGCAGCTACGGGGGCGAGCAGTACTTC. This codes for CASSYGGEQYF.

The V call is TRBV6-5, the J call TRBJ1-4; D is ambiguous. Germline CDR1 MNHEY, CDR2 SVGAGI. CDR3 length: 14 amino acids. The germline V and J ends were trimmed by 5 bases and 2 bases, with 9 bases remaining between them. The CDR3 region is CASSPRMTNEKLFF. CDR3 sequence (DNA): TGTGCCAGCAGTCCCAGGATGACTAATGAAAAACTGTTTTTT.